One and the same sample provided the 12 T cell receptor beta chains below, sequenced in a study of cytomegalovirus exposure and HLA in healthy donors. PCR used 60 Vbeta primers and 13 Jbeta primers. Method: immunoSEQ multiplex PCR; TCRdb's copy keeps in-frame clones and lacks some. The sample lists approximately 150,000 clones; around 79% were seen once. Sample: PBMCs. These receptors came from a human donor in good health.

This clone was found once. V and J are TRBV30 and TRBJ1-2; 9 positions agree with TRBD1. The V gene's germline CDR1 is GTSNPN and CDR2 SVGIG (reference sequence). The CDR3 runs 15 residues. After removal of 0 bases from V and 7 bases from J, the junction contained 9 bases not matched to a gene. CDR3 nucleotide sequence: TGTGCCTGGAGTGTATGGGGGGGACAGGGCCGTGGCTACACCTTC. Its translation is CAWSVWGGQGRGYTF.

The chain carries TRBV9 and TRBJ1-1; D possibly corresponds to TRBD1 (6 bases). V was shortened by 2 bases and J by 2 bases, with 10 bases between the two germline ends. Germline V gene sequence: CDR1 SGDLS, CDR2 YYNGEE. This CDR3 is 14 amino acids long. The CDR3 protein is CASSVDRINTEAFF. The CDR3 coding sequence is TGTGCCAGCAGCGTGGACAGAATAAACACTGAAGCTTTCTTT.

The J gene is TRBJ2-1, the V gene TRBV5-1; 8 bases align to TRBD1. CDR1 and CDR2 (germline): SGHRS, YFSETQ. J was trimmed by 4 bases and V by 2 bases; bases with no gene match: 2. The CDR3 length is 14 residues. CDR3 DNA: TGCGCCAGCAGCTTCCAGGGGGCTTACAATGAGCAGTTCTTC. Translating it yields CASSFQGAYNEQFF. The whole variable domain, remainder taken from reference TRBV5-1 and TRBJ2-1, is KAGVTQTPRYLIKTRGQQVTLSCSPISGHRSVSWYQQTPGQGLQFLFEYFSETQRNKGNFPGRFSGRQFSNSRSEMNVSTLELGDSALYLCASSFQGAYNEQFFGPGTRLTVL.

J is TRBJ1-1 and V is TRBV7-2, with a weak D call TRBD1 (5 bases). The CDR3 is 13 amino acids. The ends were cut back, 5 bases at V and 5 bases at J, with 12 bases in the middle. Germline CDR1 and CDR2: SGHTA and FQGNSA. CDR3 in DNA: TGTGCCAGCAGCAAAGGGGTCCAAACTGAAGCTTTCTTT. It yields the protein CASSKGVQTEAFF.

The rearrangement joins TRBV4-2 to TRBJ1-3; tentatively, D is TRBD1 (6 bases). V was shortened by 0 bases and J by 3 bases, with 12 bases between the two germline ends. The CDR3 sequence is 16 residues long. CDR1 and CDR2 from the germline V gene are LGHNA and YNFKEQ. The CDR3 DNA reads TGTGCCAGCAGCCAAGATGAGGGAGGGGGTGGAAACACCATATATTTT. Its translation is CASSQDEGGGGNTIYF.

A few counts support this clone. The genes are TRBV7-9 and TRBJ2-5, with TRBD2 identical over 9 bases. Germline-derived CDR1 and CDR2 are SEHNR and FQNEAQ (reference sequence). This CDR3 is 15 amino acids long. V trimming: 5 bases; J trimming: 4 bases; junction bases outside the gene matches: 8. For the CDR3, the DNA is TGTGCCAGCAGCACAAGAGCGGGGGGAAGAGAGACCCAGTACTTC. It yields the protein CASSTRAGGRETQYF.

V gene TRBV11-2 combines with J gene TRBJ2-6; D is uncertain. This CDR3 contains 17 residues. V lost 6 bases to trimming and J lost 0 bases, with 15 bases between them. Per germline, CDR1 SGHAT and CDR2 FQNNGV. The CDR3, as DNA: TGTGCCAGCAGTGGGTTGGGCAGCTTCTCTGGGGCCAACGTCCTGACTTTC. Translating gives CASSGLGSFSGANVLTF.

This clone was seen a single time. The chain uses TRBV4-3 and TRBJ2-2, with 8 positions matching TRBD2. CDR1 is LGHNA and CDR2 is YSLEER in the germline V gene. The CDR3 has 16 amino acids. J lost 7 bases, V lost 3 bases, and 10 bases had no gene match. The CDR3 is CASSHNIAGMNGELFF. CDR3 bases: TGCGCCAGCAGCCATAATATAGCGGGGATGAACGGGGAGCTGTTTTTT.

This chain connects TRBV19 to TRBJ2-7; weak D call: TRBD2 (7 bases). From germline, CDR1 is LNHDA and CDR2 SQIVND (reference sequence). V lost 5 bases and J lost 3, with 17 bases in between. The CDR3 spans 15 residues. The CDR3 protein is CASSSAGALGYEQYF. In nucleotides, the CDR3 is TGTGCCAGTAGTTCTGCGGGGGCGCTGGGCTACGAGCAGTACTTC.

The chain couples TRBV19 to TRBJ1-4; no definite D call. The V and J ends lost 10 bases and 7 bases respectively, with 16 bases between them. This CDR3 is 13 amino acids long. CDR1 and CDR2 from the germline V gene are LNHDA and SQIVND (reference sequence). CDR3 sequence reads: CATSGEGGEKLFF. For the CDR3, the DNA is TGTGCCACCAGTGGTGAGGGAGGTGAAAAACTGTTTTTT. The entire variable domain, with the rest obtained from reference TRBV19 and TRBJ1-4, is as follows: DGGITQSPKYLFRKEGQNVTLSCEQNLNHDAMYWYRQDPGQGLRLIYYSQIVNDFQKGDIAEGYSVSREKKESFPLTVTSAQKNPTAFYLCATSGEGGEKLFFGSGTQLSVL.

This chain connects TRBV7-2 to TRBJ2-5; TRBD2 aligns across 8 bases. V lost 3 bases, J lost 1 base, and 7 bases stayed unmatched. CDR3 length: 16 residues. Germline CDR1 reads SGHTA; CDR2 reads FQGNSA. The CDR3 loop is CASSFHGLAGQETQYF. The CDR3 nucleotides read TGTGCCAGCAGCTTCCACGGACTAGCTGGCCAAGAGACCCAGTACTTC. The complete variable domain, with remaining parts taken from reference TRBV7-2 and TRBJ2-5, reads GAGVSQSPSNKVTEKGKDVELRCDPISGHTALYWYRQSLGQGLEFLIYFQGNSAPDKSGLPSDRFSAERTGGSVSTLTIQRTQQEDSAVYLCASSFHGLAGQETQYFGPGTRLLVL.

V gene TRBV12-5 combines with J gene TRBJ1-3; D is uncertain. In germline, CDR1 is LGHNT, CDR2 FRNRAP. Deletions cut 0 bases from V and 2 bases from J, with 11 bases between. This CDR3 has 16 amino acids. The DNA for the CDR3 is TGTGCTAGTGGTTTGGTATTGCCGCTAACTGGAAACACCATATATTTT. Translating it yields CASGLVLPLTGNTIYF.